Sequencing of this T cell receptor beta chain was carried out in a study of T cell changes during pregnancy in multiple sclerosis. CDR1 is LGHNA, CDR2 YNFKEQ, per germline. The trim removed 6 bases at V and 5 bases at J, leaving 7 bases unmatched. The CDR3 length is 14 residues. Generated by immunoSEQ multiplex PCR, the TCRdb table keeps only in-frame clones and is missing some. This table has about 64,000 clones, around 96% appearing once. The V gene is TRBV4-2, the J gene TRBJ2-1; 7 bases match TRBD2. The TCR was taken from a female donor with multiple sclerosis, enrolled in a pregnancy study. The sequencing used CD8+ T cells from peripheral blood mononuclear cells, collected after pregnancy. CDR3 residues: CASRELAVNNEQFF. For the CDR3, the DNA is TGTGCCAGCAGGGAGCTAGCGGTTAACAATGAGCAGTTCTTC.